This TCR beta chain comes out of a study of T cell responses to AZD1222 COVID-19 vaccine. Libraries were prepared by immunoSEQ multiplex PCR; TCRdb keeps only in-frame clonotypes and omits some of them. The table lists 150,000 to 170,000 clones, approximately 87% of them singletons, with approximately 5.1% in the top ten. The source is an adult in good health. Sequencing used peripheral blood, obtained on day 0 of MenACWY control vaccination.

CDR3 in amino acids: CASSQTSGTSQTQYF. The CDR3 DNA follows: TGTGCCAGCAGCCAAACTTCAGGGACTAGTCAGACGCAGTATTTT. The chain has TRBV3-1 (or the pseudogene TRBV3-2) and TRBJ2-3; 8 nucleotides agree with TRBD2. This CDR3 has 15 amino acids. In germline, CDR1 is LGHDT, CDR2 YNNKEL (reference sequence). The J segment lost 9 bases and the V segment lost 2 bases, leaving 10 bases of the junction unmatched.